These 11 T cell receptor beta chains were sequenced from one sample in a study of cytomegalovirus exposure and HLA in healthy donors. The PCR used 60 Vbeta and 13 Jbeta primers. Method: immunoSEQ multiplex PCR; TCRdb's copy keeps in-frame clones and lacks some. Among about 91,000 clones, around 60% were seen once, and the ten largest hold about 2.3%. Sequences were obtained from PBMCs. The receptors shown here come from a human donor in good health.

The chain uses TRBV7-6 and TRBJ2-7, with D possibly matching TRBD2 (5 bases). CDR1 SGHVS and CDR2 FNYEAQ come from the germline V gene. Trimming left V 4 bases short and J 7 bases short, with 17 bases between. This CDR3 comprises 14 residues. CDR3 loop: CASSSLRAHYEQYF. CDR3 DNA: TGTGCCAGCAGCTCCCTGCGGGCCCACTATGAGCAGTACTTC.

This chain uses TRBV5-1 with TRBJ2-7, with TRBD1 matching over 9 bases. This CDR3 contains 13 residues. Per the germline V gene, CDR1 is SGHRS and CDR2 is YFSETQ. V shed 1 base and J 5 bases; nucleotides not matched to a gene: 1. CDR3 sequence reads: CASSLTGGNEQYF. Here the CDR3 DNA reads TGCGCCAGCAGCTTGACAGGGGGCAACGAGCAGTACTTC. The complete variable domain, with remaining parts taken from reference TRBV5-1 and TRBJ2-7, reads KAGVTQTPRYLIKTRGQQVTLSCSPISGHRSVSWYQQTPGQGLQFLFEYFSETQRNKGNFPGRFSGRQFSNSRSEMNVSTLELGDSALYLCASSLTGGNEQYFGPGTRLTVT.

CDR3 in amino acids: CASSLGPGIDYGYTF. The CDR3 nucleotides are TGTGCCAGCAGCTTGGGGCCCGGGATCGACTATGGCTACACCTTC. V is TRBV5-6 and J is TRBJ1-2; no definite D call. This CDR3 comprises 15 residues. V was shortened by 0 bases and J by 3 bases, with 12 bases between the two germline ends. Germline CDR1 reads SGHDT; CDR2 reads YYEEEE.

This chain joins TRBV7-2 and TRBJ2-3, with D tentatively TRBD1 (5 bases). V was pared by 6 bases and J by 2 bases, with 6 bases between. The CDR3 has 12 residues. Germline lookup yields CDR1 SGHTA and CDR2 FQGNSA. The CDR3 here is CASRQATDTQYF. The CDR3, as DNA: TGTGCCAGCAGACAGGCCACAGATACGCAGTATTTT.

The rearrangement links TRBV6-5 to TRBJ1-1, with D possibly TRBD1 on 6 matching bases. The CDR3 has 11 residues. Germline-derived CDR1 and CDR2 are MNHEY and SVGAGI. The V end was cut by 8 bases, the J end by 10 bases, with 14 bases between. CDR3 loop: CASQGGRGAFF. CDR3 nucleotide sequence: TGTGCCAGCCAAGGGGGGAGGGGAGCTTTCTTT.

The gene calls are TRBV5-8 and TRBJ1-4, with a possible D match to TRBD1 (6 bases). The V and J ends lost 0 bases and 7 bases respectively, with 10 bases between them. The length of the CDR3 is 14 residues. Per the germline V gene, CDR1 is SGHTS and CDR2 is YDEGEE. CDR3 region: CASSLDRAAEKLFF. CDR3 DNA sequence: TGTGCCAGCAGCTTGGACAGGGCGGCTGAAAAACTGTTTTTT.

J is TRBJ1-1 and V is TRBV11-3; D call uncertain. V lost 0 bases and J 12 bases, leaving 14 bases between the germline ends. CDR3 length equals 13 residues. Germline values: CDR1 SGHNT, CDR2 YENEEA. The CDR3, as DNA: TGTGCCAGCAGCTTAGATTTTCCAGGATTGCCTTTCTTT. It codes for CASSLDFPGLPFF.

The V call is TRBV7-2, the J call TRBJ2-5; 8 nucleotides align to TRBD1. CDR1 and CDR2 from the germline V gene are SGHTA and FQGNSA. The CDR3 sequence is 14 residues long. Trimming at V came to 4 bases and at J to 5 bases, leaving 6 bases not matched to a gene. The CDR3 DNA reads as TGTGCCAGCAGCTATCAGGGGGCAGGGGAGACCCAGTACTTC. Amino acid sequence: CASSYQGAGETQYF.

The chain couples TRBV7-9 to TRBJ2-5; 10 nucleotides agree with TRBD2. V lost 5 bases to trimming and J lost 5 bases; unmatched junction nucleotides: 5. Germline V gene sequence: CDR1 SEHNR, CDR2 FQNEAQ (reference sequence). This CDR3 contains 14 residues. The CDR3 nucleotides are TGTGCCAGCAGCGCCCCGGGACTAGCGGAGACCCAGTACTTC. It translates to CASSAPGLAETQYF. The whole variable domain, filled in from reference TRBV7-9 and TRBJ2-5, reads DTGVSQNPRHKITKRGQNVTFRCDPISEHNRLYWYRQTLGQGPEFLTYFQNEAQLEKSRLLSDRFSAERPKGSFSTLEIQRTEQGDSAMYLCASSAPGLAETQYFGPGTRLLVL.

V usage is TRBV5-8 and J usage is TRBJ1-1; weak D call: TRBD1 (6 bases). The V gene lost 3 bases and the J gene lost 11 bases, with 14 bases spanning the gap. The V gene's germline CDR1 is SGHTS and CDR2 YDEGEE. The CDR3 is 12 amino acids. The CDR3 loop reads CASSWGPHSAFF. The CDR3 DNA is TGTGCCAGCAGCTGGGGGCCGCACAGCGCTTTCTTT.

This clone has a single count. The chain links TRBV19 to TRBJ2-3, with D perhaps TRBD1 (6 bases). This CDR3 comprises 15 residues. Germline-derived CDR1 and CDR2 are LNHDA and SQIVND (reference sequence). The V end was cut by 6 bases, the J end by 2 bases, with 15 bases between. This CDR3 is CASSAPGDSTDTQYF. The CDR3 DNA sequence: TGTGCCAGTAGCGCCCCAGGGGATTCCACAGATACGCAGTATTTT. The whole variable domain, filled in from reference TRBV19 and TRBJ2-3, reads DGGITQSPKYLFRKEGQNVTLSCEQNLNHDAMYWYRQDPGQGLRLIYYSQIVNDFQKGDIAEGYSVSREKKESFPLTVTSAQKNPTAFYLCASSAPGDSTDTQYFGPGTRLTVL.